These T cell receptor beta chains were read from a single sample in a study of shared clonotypes between healthy human individuals. The protocol was immunoSEQ multiplex PCR, while the TCRdb copy is restricted to in-frame clones and leaves out a portion. The profile covers hundreds of thousands of clones, with around 78% appearing a single time and 9.5% to 15% taken by the ten largest. Sequenced: PBMCs. The receptors shown here come from a woman aged 40 to 50 in good health. Some clones in this sample may be carry-over from other donors' samples. CDR3s include the opening cysteine and the closing phenylalanine or tryptophan. A D gene is named only where the DNA matches it firmly. Expanded clones are given a class, and other clones once, few, many or no size at all.

>TRBV29-1|13|NA|TRBD1|TRBJ1-1
CSASDRGDTEAFF
TGCAGCGCCTCGGACAGGGGAGACACTGAAGCTTTCTTT
>TRBV10-3|16|NA|NA|TRBJ1-2
CAIRSSNTGPNYGYTF
TGTGCCATCAGATCATCAAATACAGGCCCTAACTATGGCTACACCTTC
>TRBV11-1|15|NA|TRBD1|TRBJ2-1
CASIPGQGLSNEQFF
TGTGCCAGCATCCCGGGACAGGGGCTGTCTAATGAGCAGTTCTTC
>TRBV18|17|NA|TRBD2|TRBJ2-1
CASSPTRLAGDHNEQFF
TGTGCCAGCTCACCCACCCGACTAGCGGGGGATCACAATGAGCAGTTCTTC
>TRBV19|17|many|NA|TRBJ1-4
CASSKGWQSQANEKLFF
TGTGCCAGTAGTAAGGGGTGGCAATCCCAAGCTAATGAAAAACTGTTTTTT
>TRBV7-9|12|NA|NA|TRBJ2-7
CASSFGLYEQYF
TGTGCCAGCAGCTTCGGTTTATACGAGCAGTACTTC
>TRBV5-4|16|NA|TRBD2|TRBJ2-3
CASSSQRGALADTQYF
TGTGCCAGCAGCTCCCAGCGGGGAGCTCTAGCGGATACGCAGTATTTT
>TRBV11-2|13|NA|NA|TRBJ2-7
CASSLANSDEQYF
TGTGCCAGCAGCTTAGCGAATTCGGACGAGCAGTACTTC
>TRBV7-9|15|NA|TRBD1|TRBJ2-7
CASSLETGGIHEQYF
TGTGCCAGCAGCTTAGAAACAGGGGGGATCCACGAGCAGTACTTC
>TRBV4-2|15|NA|TRBD2|TRBJ2-3
CASSQGASGGYTQYF
TGTGCCAGCAGCCAAGGGGCTAGCGGGGGATATACGCAGTATTTT